The entry below gives a single TCR beta chain sequence along with its context. The record originates from a study of control samples from healthy donors and cancer patients. Assay: immunoSEQ multiplex PCR; the TCRdb copy retains only in-frame clones and omits some. The sample lists around 58,000 clones, approximately 94% occurring once. CDR1 is SGHNT, CDR2 YYREEE, per germline (reference sequence). Losses at the gene ends were 2 bases for V and 4 bases for J; bases not matched to a gene: 11. The CDR3 covers 18 residues. The source of this sequence is a woman in her late teens or twenties in good health. The V gene is TRBV5-4, the J gene TRBJ2-5; 13 bases line up with TRBD2. Sequenced sample: blood. CDR3 coding DNA: TGTGCCAGCAGCTTCCGTGGCACTAGCGGGGGGGCGCGAGAGACCCAGTACTTC. Protein product: CASSFRGTSGGARETQYF.